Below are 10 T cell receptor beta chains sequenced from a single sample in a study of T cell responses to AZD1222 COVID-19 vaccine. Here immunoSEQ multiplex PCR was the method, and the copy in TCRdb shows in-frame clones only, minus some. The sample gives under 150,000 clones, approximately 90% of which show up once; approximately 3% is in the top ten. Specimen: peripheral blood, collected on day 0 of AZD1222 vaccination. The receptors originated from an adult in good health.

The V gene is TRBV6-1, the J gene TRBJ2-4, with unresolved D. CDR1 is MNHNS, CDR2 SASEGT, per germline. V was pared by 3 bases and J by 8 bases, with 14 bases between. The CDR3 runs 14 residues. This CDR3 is CASSDRFPRDIQYF. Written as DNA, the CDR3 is TGTGCCAGCAGTGACCGTTTCCCAAGGGACATTCAGTACTTC.

The CDR3 bases are TGTGCCAGCAGACCCCTGAAAGCGGGGGAGACCCAGTACTTC. It translates to CASRPLKAGETQYF. The V call is TRBV2, the J call TRBJ2-5, with 7 bases lining up with TRBD2. CDR3 length: 14 residues. Losses at the gene ends were 6 bases for V and 5 bases for J; bases not matched to a gene: 9. Germline CDR1 and CDR2: SNHLY and FYNNEI.

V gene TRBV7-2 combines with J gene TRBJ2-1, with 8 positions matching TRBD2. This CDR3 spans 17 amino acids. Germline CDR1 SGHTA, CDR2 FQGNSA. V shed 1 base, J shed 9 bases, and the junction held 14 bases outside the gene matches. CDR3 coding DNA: TGTGCCAGCAGCTTAGTTTTAGAAACGGGGGGGCTTGGTGAGCAGTTCTTC. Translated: CASSLVLETGGLGEQFF.

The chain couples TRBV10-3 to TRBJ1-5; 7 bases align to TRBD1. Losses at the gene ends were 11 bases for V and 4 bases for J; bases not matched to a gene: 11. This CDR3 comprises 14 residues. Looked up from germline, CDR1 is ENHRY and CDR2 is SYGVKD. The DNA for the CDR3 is TGTGCCTCCCGAGGCGAGGGGGCGAATCAGCCCCAGCATTTT. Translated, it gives CASRGEGANQPQHF.

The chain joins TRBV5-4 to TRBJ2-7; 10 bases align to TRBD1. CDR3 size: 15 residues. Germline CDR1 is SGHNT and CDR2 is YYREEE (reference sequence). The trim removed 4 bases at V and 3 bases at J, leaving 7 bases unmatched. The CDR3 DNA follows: TGTGCCAGCAGCGGGTGGGGACAGGGGCACTACGAGCAGTACTTC. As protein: CASSGWGQGHYEQYF.

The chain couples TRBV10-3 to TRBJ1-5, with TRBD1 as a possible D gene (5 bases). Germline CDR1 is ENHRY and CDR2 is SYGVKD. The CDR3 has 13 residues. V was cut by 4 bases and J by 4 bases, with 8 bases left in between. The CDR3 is CAISAGLNQPQHF. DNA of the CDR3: TGTGCCATCAGTGCAGGGTTGAATCAGCCCCAGCATTTT.

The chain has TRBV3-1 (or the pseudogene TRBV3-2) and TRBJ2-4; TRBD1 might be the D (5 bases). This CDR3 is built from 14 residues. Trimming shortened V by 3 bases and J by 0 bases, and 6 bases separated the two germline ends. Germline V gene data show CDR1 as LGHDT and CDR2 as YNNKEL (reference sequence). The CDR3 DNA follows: TGTGCCAGCAGCCAGACAGTAGCCAAAAACATTCAGTACTTC. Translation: CASSQTVAKNIQYF.

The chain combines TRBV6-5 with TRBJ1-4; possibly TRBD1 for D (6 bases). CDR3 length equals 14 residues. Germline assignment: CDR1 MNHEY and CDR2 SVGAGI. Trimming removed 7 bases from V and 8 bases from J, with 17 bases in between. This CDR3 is CASTPHPGVEKLFF. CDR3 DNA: TGTGCCAGCACCCCTCACCCAGGGGTCGAAAAACTGTTTTTT.

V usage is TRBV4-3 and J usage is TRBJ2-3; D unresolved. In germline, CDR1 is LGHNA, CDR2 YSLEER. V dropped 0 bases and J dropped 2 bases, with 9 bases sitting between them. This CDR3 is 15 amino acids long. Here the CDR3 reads CASSQDGPNTDTQYF. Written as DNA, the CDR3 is TGCGCCAGCAGCCAAGATGGCCCCAACACAGATACGCAGTATTTT.

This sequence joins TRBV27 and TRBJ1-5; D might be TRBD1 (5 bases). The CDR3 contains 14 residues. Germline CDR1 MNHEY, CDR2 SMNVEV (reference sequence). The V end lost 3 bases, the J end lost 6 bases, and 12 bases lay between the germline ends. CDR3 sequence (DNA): TGTGCCAGCAGTTTTACAGGAAGGGGTCAGCCCCAGCATTTT. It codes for CASSFTGRGQPQHF.